The 23 T cell receptor beta chains below were found in one sample sequenced in a study of early T cells in non-severe SARS-CoV-2 infection. TCRdb itself ran the 5' RACE reads through MiXCR, one entry per CDR3 protein. The data contain some 66,000 distinct CDR3 sequences, roughly 13% of them singletons. Material for sequencing was whole blood. These receptors all stem from an adult who was a healthcare worker with PCR-confirmed SARS-CoV-2 infection or an uninfected control (not recorded which).

This clonotype occurred a few times. This chain connects TRBV29-1 to TRBJ2-1; D call uncertain. The CDR3 runs 11 residues. V was shortened by 3 bases and J by 3 bases, with 3 bases between the two germline ends. Germline V gene sequence: CDR1 SQVTM, CDR2 ANQGSEA. CDR3: CSVEVYNEQFF. For the CDR3, the DNA is TGCAGCGTTGAGGTCTACAATGAGCAGTTCTTC.

This clonotype was counted a few times. The chain has TRBV6-2 or TRBV6-3 and TRBJ1-1, with D possibly being TRBD1 (6 bases). There are 14 residues in the CDR3. The V and J ends lost 7 bases and 5 bases respectively, with 17 bases between them. Germline V gene lookup returns CDR1 MNHEY and CDR2 SVGEGT. In nucleotides, the CDR3 is TGTGCCAGCACCACCACAGGGTTGGGGACTGAAGCTTTCTTT. Amino acid sequence: CASTTTGLGTEAFF.

This clonotype came up many times. The chain links TRBV14 to TRBJ1-4; D is undetermined. From germline, CDR1 is SGHDN and CDR2 FVKESK. CDR3 size: 15 residues. Deletions cut 1 base from V and 7 bases from J, with 13 bases between. This chain's CDR3 is CASSQARGHGEKLFF. In DNA, the CDR3 is TGTGCCAGCAGCCAAGCTCGCGGGCACGGTGAAAAACTGTTTTTT. The full variable domain, completed using reference TRBV14 and TRBJ1-4, is EAGVTQFPSHSVIEKGQTVTLRCDPISGHDNLYWYRRVMGKEIKFLLHFVKESKQDESGMPNNRFLAERTGGTYSTLKVQPAELEDSGVYFCASSQARGHGEKLFFGSGTQLSVL.

The chain uses TRBV9 and TRBJ2-3; D may be TRBD2 (5 bases). The CDR3 contains 16 residues. V was trimmed by 4 bases and J by 2 bases, leaving 17 bases between them. Germline values: CDR1 SGDLS, CDR2 YYNGEE. The CDR3 protein is CASSPRTLQPTDTQYF. Here the CDR3 DNA reads TGTGCCAGCAGCCCTCGGACTCTCCAGCCCACAGATACGCAGTATTTT.

This clonotype was recorded a few times. This CDR3 is CASSDGPWGTEAFF. The CDR3, as DNA: TGCGCCAGCAGTGACGGGCCCTGGGGCACTGAAGCTTTCTTT. The chain carries TRBV10-1 and TRBJ1-1; no definite D call. The CDR3 sequence is 14 residues long. The germline CDR1 and CDR2 sequences are WNHNN and SYGVQD (reference sequence). The V gene lost 3 bases and the J gene lost 4 bases, with 12 bases spanning the gap.

This clonotype turned up a few times. J is TRBJ2-7 and V is TRBV28; D is possibly TRBD2 (6 bases). The V end was cut by 2 bases, the J end by 9 bases, with 11 bases between. The CDR3 runs to 12 residues. Per germline, CDR1 MDHEN and CDR2 SYDVKM. CDR3 in amino acids: CASSLPWEVQYF. DNA of the CDR3: TGTGCCAGCAGTTTACCCTGGGAGGTGCAGTACTTC.

This clonotype occurred many times. The chain carries TRBV20-1 and TRBJ2-1; 9 positions agree with TRBD1. This CDR3 comprises 15 residues. Trimming at V came to 4 bases and at J to 3 bases, leaving 7 bases not matched to a gene. Looked up from germline, CDR1 is DFQATT and CDR2 is SNEGSKA (reference sequence). The CDR3 sequence is CSAKTGTGIYNEQFF. CDR3 bases: TGCAGTGCTAAAACCGGGACAGGGATCTACAATGAGCAGTTCTTC.

This clonotype turned up a few times. The V call is TRBV20-1, the J call TRBJ1-6; D may be TRBD1 (6 bases). Germline CDR1 reads DFQATT; CDR2 reads SNEGSKA (reference sequence). Trimming took 1 base from V and 0 from J, leaving 10 bases between them. The CDR3 runs to 16 residues. The CDR3 region is CSARGLQGSYNSPLHF. CDR3 sequence (DNA): TGCAGTGCTAGAGGGCTACAGGGCTCCTATAATTCACCCCTCCACTTT.

This clonotype came up many times. The gene calls are TRBV28 and TRBJ1-1; a possible D gene is TRBD1 (6 bases). CDR1 is MDHEN and CDR2 is SYDVKM in the germline V gene. V was cut by 8 bases and J by 5 bases, with 15 bases left in between. The CDR3 spans 13 residues. In DNA form, the CDR3 reads TGTGCCAGCCTACAGGGCATGGGGACTGAAGCTTTCTTT. Protein sequence: CASLQGMGTEAFF.

At least ten counts were recorded for this clonotype. V is TRBV9 and J is TRBJ2-7; TRBD1 aligns across 8 bases. This CDR3 contains 14 residues. CDR1 SGDLS and CDR2 YYNGEE come from the germline V gene. Losses at the gene ends were 2 bases for V and 7 bases for J; bases not matched to a gene: 8. The CDR3 region is CASSVGTGPEEQYF. CDR3 DNA sequence: TGTGCCAGCAGCGTCGGGACAGGACCTGAGGAGCAGTACTTC.

This clonotype was found many times. The CDR3: CASSLASGTGGYEQYF. The CDR3 nucleotides are TGTGCCAGCAGCTTAGCGTCCGGGACAGGGGGCTACGAGCAGTACTTC. The chain uses TRBV7-2 and TRBJ2-7; 11 bases agree with TRBD1. Germline lookup yields CDR1 SGHTA and CDR2 FQGNSA. The V and J ends lost 0 bases and 3 bases, in that order; junction bases with no gene match: 4. The CDR3 is made up of 16 amino acids.

This chain joins TRBV15 and TRBJ2-7; D gene uncertain. CDR3 length equals 14 residues. The germline V gene has CDR1 LNHNV and CDR2 YYDKDF (reference sequence). Trimming removed 0 bases from V and 13 bases from J, with 19 bases in between. The CDR3 reads CATSRDLNSAHRYF. The CDR3 DNA follows: TGTGCCACCAGCAGAGATCTAAACAGTGCGCATAGATACTTC.

The chain links TRBV11-2 to TRBJ2-3; TRBD2 aligns across 7 bases. Trimming at V came to 3 bases and at J to 3 bases, leaving 3 bases not matched to a gene. Germline V gene lookup returns CDR1 SGHAT and CDR2 FQNNGV. The CDR3 consists of 14 residues. CDR3 bases: TGTGCCAGCAGCTTGGAACTAGCGACAGATACGCAGTATTTT. This codes for CASSLELATDTQYF.

The chain uses TRBV13 and TRBJ2-7; tentatively, D is TRBD2 (6 bases). The V and J ends lost 4 bases and 1 base respectively, with 14 bases between them. Per germline, CDR1 PRHDT and CDR2 FYEKMQ (reference sequence). The CDR3 has 15 amino acids. CDR3 coding DNA: TGTGCCAGCAGCTCACGGCAGGGACTTTCCTACGAGCAGTACTTC. Its translation: CASSSRQGLSYEQYF.

The chain is built from TRBV28 and TRBJ2-7; D is uncertain. V was pared by 7 bases and J by 3 bases, with 7 bases between. The CDR3 runs 11 residues. The V gene's germline CDR1 is MDHEN and CDR2 SYDVKM. CDR3 nucleotides: TGTGCCAGCAATACCCTCTACGAGCAGTACTTC. Protein sequence: CASNTLYEQYF.

The rearrangement links TRBV2 to TRBJ2-3; no firm D call. The germline V gene has CDR1 SNHLY and CDR2 FYNNEI. V dropped 4 bases and J dropped 1 base, with 9 bases sitting between them. The CDR3 contains 14 residues. The CDR3 here is CASSVLRGTDTQYF. The CDR3 nucleotides read TGTGCCAGCAGTGTCTTACGGGGCACAGATACGCAGTATTTT.

This clonotype has just a few counts. CDR3 sequence (DNA): TGTGCCAGCAGTAGAAGACAGGGGGCAGCCTCCTACGAGCAGTACTTC. This sequence encodes CASSRRQGAASYEQYF. V usage is TRBV6-5 and J usage is TRBJ2-7; TRBD1 matches at 10 bases. The CDR3 is 16 residues long. CDR1 and CDR2 (germline): MNHEY, SVGAGI. Losses at the gene ends were 5 bases for V and 0 bases for J; bases not matched to a gene: 7.

The V and J genes are TRBV20-1 and TRBJ1-5; 7 positions match TRBD1. The CDR3 sequence is 15 residues long. The germline CDR1 and CDR2 sequences are DFQATT and SNEGSKA (reference sequence). V gave up 6 bases and J gave up 5 bases; unmatched junction bases: 13. DNA for the CDR3: TGCAGTGCGGGAAATGACAGGGAGGGACATCAGCCCCAGCATTTT. Translating gives CSAGNDREGHQPQHF.

The J gene is TRBJ2-7, the V gene TRBV19; TRBD1 matches 10 bases. Germline V CDR1 and CDR2: LNHDA, SQIVND (reference sequence). The junction had 5 bases not matched to a gene; V was cut back by 7 bases and J by 2 bases. The CDR3 is made up of 14 amino acids. CDR3 sequence: CASTPGQGPYEQYF. CDR3 nucleotides: TGTGCCAGTACCCCGGGACAGGGGCCCTACGAGCAGTACTTC.

This clonotype was found many times. The J gene is TRBJ2-3, the V gene TRBV20-1; TRBD2 agrees at 12 bases. Trimming at V came to 1 base and at J to 4 bases, leaving 12 bases not matched to a gene. CDR1 and CDR2 from the germline V gene are DFQATT and SNEGSKA (reference sequence). CDR3 length: 18 amino acids. The CDR3 sequence: CSARALMTSGSIPDTQYF. In nucleotides, the CDR3 is TGCAGTGCTAGAGCCCTGATGACTAGCGGGAGTATCCCAGATACGCAGTATTTT.

This chain connects TRBV6-4 to TRBJ2-2; a weak D match, TRBD1 (6 bases). Germline V gene lookup returns CDR1 MRHNA and CDR2 SNTAGT. This CDR3 comprises 14 residues. Between the trimmed V and J ends, which lost 6 bases and 5 bases, there was a span of 13 bases. This CDR3 is CASSRDITTGELFF. CDR3 bases: TGTGCCAGCAGCCGGGACATAACGACCGGGGAGCTGTTTTTT.

This clonotype has a count of ten or more. The CDR3 DNA is TGTGCCAGCAGTGAAGCTAGCGGGAGGGCCAATGAGCAGTTCTTC. It is translated as CASSEASGRANEQFF. The chain couples TRBV2 to TRBJ2-1; TRBD2 matches 11 bases. The junction had 1 base not matched to a gene; V was cut back by 0 bases and J by 6 bases. Per the germline V gene, CDR1 is SNHLY and CDR2 is FYNNEI. The CDR3 is 15 residues long.

This clonotype has just a few counts. CDR3 coding DNA: TGTGCCAGCAGACTTGACAGGGGAAACACCGGGGAGCTGTTTTTT. Amino acids: CASRLDRGNTGELFF. The chain joins TRBV2 to TRBJ2-2, with 8 bases fitting TRBD1. The germline V gene encodes CDR1 SNHLY and CDR2 FYNNEI. The CDR3 sequence is 15 residues long. V was pared by 6 bases and J by 2 bases, with 5 bases of the junction left unmatched.